Sequencing of this T cell receptor beta chain was carried out in a study of T-cell memory formation after mild COVID-19. Whole-study findings and limits: Second-wave clones reaching peak frequency on day 37 lacked confirmed SARS-CoV-2 specificity. The main location of contracting CD4+ clones was CM and EM, and that of contracting CD8+ clones was EMRA. Day 15 to 85 contractors were CD4/CD8 balanced; later expanders leaned CD4+. Some clones that responded turned up in pre-infection memory, which suggests that cross-reactive memory joined in.

On this clonotype itself: The antigen is unknown.

Using its own MiXCR run on the 5' RACE reads, TCRdb lists one record per CDR3 protein. The table has 580,000 or so distinct CDR3 sequences, 15% to 20% seen once. The receptor was isolated from an adult woman who had mild COVID-19 (a few samples of this study predate the infection). Cell type and time point are not known. The specimen was PBMCs or a T cell subset sorted from them (not recorded which).

Written as DNA, the CDR3 is TGTGCCAGCAGTTTGCGGGGATTTCAGCCCCAGCATTTT. It translates to CASSLRGFQPQHF. The gene calls are TRBV27 and TRBJ1-5; D call uncertain. The CDR3 totals 13 residues. Trimming removed 3 bases from V and 6 bases from J, with 9 bases in between. Germline values: CDR1 MNHEY, CDR2 SMNVEV (reference sequence).